This entry describes one T cell receptor (beta chain). Antigen: not known. The data are from a study of beta chain features in type 1 diabetes. Across the study: Examined across all samples were about 110,000,000 sorted cells.

Overall study findings and caveats: Significant though moderate, a shortening of TCRB CDR3s appeared in all four CD4+ subsets of Type 1 diabetes patients.

cDNA synthesis used the whole RNA isolate, giving expressed TCRB sequences. Libraries were prepared by immunoSEQ multiplex PCR; TCRdb keeps only in-frame clonotypes and omits some of them. The sample has 680,000 or so clones; about an eighth are singletons. This CDR3 comprises 13 residues. Germline V gene sequence: CDR1 SNHLY, CDR2 FYNNEI. V was shortened by 7 bases and J by 8 bases, with 17 bases between the two germline ends. The specimen sequenced was naive CD4+ T cells from blood. The chain combines TRBV2 with TRBJ1-2, with D possibly matching TRBD1 (5 bases). The sequence was collected from a young man with type 1 diabetes. CDR3 nucleotides: TGTGCCAGCACTCAAGGGACGTCTTGGGGCTACACCTTC. It yields the protein CASTQGTSWGYTF.